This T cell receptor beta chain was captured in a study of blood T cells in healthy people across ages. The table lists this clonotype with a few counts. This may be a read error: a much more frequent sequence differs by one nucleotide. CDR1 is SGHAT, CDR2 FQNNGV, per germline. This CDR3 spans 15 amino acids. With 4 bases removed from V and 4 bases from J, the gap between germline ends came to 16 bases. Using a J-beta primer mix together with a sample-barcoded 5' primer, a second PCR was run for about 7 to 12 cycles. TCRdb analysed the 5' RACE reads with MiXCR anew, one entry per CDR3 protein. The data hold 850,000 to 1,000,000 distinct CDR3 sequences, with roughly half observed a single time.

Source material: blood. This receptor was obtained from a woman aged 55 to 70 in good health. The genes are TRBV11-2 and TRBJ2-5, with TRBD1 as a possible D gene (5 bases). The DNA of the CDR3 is TGTGCCAGCAGCTCAGTGTCCTGGCAGGGAGAGACCCAGTACTTC. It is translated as CASSSVSWQGETQYF.